The subject of this entry is one TCR beta chain. This sample is drawn from a study of regulatory T cells in long-lasting Graves disease. Construction of TCR beta libraries relied on iRepertoire HTBI primers and on Arm-PCR targeting CDR3 regions. TCRdb reprocessed the multiplex PCR reads with MiXCR, giving one entry per CDR3 protein. The sample yields roughly 470,000 distinct CDR3 sequences, around 21% seen once. The V and J ends lost 3 bases and 5 bases, in that order; junction bases with no gene match: 3. Germline CDR1 reads LGHDT; CDR2 reads YNNKEL (reference sequence). There are 16 residues in the CDR3. The sample's time point: persistent/refractory GD, antithyroid drugs over 5 years with positive TRAb. The authors made the TCR library using RNA they extracted from PBMCs.

The input for sequencing was peripheral blood mononuclear cells (PBMCs), taken when the disease was refractory, from a patient treated with antithyroid drugs. The chain has TRBV3-1 and TRBJ2-3; 15 nucleotides align to TRBD2. This receptor was identified in a female donor with Graves disease. CDR3 bases: TGTGCCAGCAGCCACCTGGGACTAGCGGGAGGAGATACGCAGTATTTT. Encoded protein: CASSHLGLAGGDTQYF.